The present entry profiles one T cell receptor (beta chain) with its context. The target of this receptor is not known. The junction differs from germline at one of its ends, possibly a read error. Reading the germline V gene gives CDR1 SGHNT and CDR2 YENEEA. Taken from cysteine to phenylalanine, the CDR3 has 15 residues. Only CDR3 DNA remains: 45 bases, in frame from the first base. Systemically healthy Caucasian individuals from Russia, around 38 in total and aged 6 to 90 years, were included as donors. Each donor gave 8 to 10 milliliters of peripheral blood, collected into EDTA-treated Vacutainer tubes. Ficoll-Paque density-gradient centrifugation was used to isolate PBMCs, with at least 6 million obtained per sample. Trizol reagent was used to extract total RNA from PBMCs, with at least 6 micrograms per sample. The percentages of naive CD45RAhigh/CD27high T cells were determined by flow cytometry on a PBMC aliquot from every donor.

The sample comes from a study of blood T cells in healthy people across ages (dated by TCRdb to between 2015 and 2016). The study in broad terms: In model experiments, template switching captured roughly one uniquely barcoded TCR beta cDNA molecule for every two T cells. To avoid experimental bias, donors of different ages were distributed randomly across sequencing lanes. The donors were split into four age groups: young (average 16 years), middle-aged (about 40), aged (more than 60) and long-lived (roughly 86). Using the same blood draw, the study looked at two additional independent replicas of 1 million unique cDNA reads for two donors, one aged 18 to 30 and the other aged 80 or older. Using deep sequencing normalized with unique cDNA molecular identifiers, the study measured how TCR beta repertoire diversity changes with age. Here is what the overall study found, with its caveats: Bulk unsorted PBMC profiling prevented conclusive comparison of naive and antigen-experienced compartments. There was a strong correlation between observed TCR beta diversity and the percentage of naive T cells measured by flow cytometry. The CMV infection status of donors was not known, potentially confounding age-related changes in expanded clonotypes. The long-lived group showed more naive CD4+ T cells, fewer expanded clones and increased TCR diversity than the aged group, suggesting age selection. Observed TCR beta diversity per million T cells fell roughly linearly with age, and a significant reduction was already apparent by age approximately 41. Estimates of total diversity from one million sequenced T cells were regarded as lower bounds and underestimates.

The library was built by means of 5' RACE. A second PCR of roughly 7 to 11 cycles was performed with a sample-barcoded 5' primer and a J-beta primer mix. Each TCR beta cDNA molecule received a unique molecular identifier from a template-switch 5' adaptor carrying 12 random nucleotides. Each sample yielded at least 2.5 million CDR3-containing paired-end reads. First-strand cDNA was synthesized from all RNA with the Mint cDNA synthesis kit, primed by a TRBC-specific oligonucleotide. All cDNA was treated with uracil-DNA glycosylase and then went through a first 18-cycle PCR with the universal primers M1SS and BC2_uni_R. In the source study's methods: For normalization, 1 million high-quality reads, each with a distinct molecular identifier, were randomly selected from each sample. Instead of being binned into consensus sequences, reads that shared molecular identifiers were thrown out. CDR3 identification, clonotype clustering and error correction used MiTCR with a Q25 quality threshold and the strictest error-elimination algorithm. Lower-bound total TCR beta diversity was estimated with a nonparametric unseen species model using Euler transformation. TCRdb reprocessing: public reads trimmed at Q25 with fastp, clones called with MiXCR, in-frame beta chains kept. Rows with one shared CDR3 protein collapse into an entry with the most common genes and DNA. For this entry, the V and J calls and clone size follow TCRdb and not the study's own pipeline. This sample has 1.5 million to 2 million distinct CDR3 sequences in its table, and around 40% of those were observed once. The top ten clones comprise 20% to 25% of the sample.

What was sequenced was blood. This TCR derives from a human donor in good health. In this chain, TRBV11-3 is recombined with TRBJ1-2, with TRBD1 tentatively as D gene (6 bases match). The bases read TGTGCCAGCAGCCGCCACCAAGGGGGAAACTACGGCTACACCTTC. It encodes CASSRHQGGNYGYTF.